This T cell receptor beta chain was recorded in a study of technical replicates of blood from a few donors. The V segment lost 8 bases and the J segment 6 bases; nucleotides outside the gene matches: 9. This CDR3 spans 12 amino acids. Germline CDR1 reads SQVTM; CDR2 reads ANQGSEA. Measured with immunoSEQ multiplex PCR; TCRdb has only the in-frame clones, and not every one. The sample lists more than 45,000 clones, roughly 89% occurring once. The material sequenced was PBMCs. The rearrangement joins TRBV29-1 to TRBJ1-2; the match to TRBD1 covers 7 bases. The receptor comes from a human donor in good health. Some clones in this sample may be carry-over from other donors' samples. CDR3 sequence (DNA): TGCAGCCTCGAGGACAGGAACGATGGCTACACCTTC. It encodes CSLEDRNDGYTF.